Below are 24 T cell receptor beta chains sequenced from a single sample in a study of blood T cells in healthy people across ages. Next came a second PCR, run for about 6 to 12 cycles, which used a sample-barcoded 5' primer along with a J-beta primer mix. TCRdb recomputed calls from the 5' RACE reads with MiXCR, one row per CDR3 protein. In the table there are roughly 800,000 distinct CDR3 sequences, roughly 64% of which are singletons. Sequencing used blood. These receptors originate from a man aged 25 to 45 in good health.

This clonotype was seen a handful of times. The rearrangement uses TRBV20-1 and TRBJ2-7, with D maybe TRBD2 (6 bases). The germline CDR1 and CDR2 sequences are DFQATT and SNEGSKA (reference sequence). Trimming took 4 bases from V and 3 from J, leaving 16 bases between them. The CDR3 is 14 amino acids. The CDR3 nucleotides read TGCAGTGCTATGGGTAGCGGAATCCTCTACGAGCAGTACTTC. Its translation: CSAMGSGILYEQYF.

The CDR3 region has the DNA TGTGCCATCAACTTAGCAGATAGCACAGATACGCAGTATTTT. Translating it yields CAINLADSTDTQYF. The gene calls are TRBV28 and TRBJ2-3; D is uncertain. CDR3 length: 14 residues. V lost 10 bases and J lost 0, with 14 bases in between. Germline V CDR1 and CDR2: MDHEN, SYDVKM.

The chain joins TRBV7-9 to TRBJ2-6; D may be TRBD1 or TRBD2 (5 bases each). CDR1 is SEHNR and CDR2 is FQNEAQ in the germline V gene (reference sequence). Trimming pared 2 bases from V and 0 bases from J, leaving 11 bases between. The CDR3 is made up of 17 amino acids. CDR3 sequence reads: CASSLLVGDSGANVLTF. DNA of the CDR3: TGTGCCAGCAGCTTATTAGTGGGGGACTCTGGGGCCAACGTCCTGACTTTC.

J is TRBJ2-5 and V is TRBV5-1; D remains unclear. The last part of the DNA fits TRBJ2-7 better; the J call may be wrong. Germline V gives CDR1 SGHRS, CDR2 YFSETQ. The CDR3 spans 12 residues. The CDR3: CASSTDLYEQYF. The CDR3 nucleotides read TGCGCCAGCAGTACAGACCTTTACGAGCAGTACTTC.

J is TRBJ2-7 and V is TRBV20-1, with TRBD2 as a possible D gene (6 bases). Trimming removed 3 bases from V and 3 bases from J, with 12 bases in between. Germline CDR1 DFQATT, CDR2 SNEGSKA (reference sequence). The CDR3 totals 13 residues. In DNA, the CDR3 is TGCAGTGCTAGGGGGGGACCAGACTACGAGCAGTACTTC. It yields the protein CSARGGPDYEQYF.

The J gene is TRBJ2-5, the V gene TRBV20-1; D may be TRBD2 (5 bases). TRBJ2-7 explains the end of the DNA better; the J call may be wrong. The germline CDR1 and CDR2 sequences are DFQATT and SNEGSKA (reference sequence). CDR3 length equals 14 residues. The chain's CDR3 is CSALAEVGVHEQYF. The CDR3 nucleotides read TGCAGTGCTTTAGCAGAGGTCGGGGTCCACGAGCAGTACTTC.

This clonotype was detected a few times. The chain uses TRBV7-2 and TRBJ1-4, with TRBD1 as a possible D gene (5 bases). The CDR3 spans 14 residues. Germline V CDR1 and CDR2: SGHTA, FQGNSA. Trimming took off 1 base at V and 8 bases at J, with 11 bases between the two ends. The CDR3 DNA reads TGTGCCAGCAGCTTAGTGGGGGGAAGAGAAAAACTGTTTTTT. Translated, it gives CASSLVGGREKLFF.

The rearrangement links TRBV29-1 to TRBJ2-3; D might be TRBD2 (5 bases). This CDR3 contains 13 residues. The germline V and J ends were trimmed by 7 bases and 6 bases, with 17 bases remaining between them. The germline V gene encodes CDR1 SQVTM and CDR2 ANQGSEA. The CDR3 nucleotides read TGCAGCGCTTCCGGAGGTCCCAGTGATACGCAGTATTTT. It encodes CSASGGPSDTQYF.

J is TRBJ2-2 and V is TRBV7-2, with TRBD1 as a possible D gene (6 bases). Germline CDR1 reads SGHTA; CDR2 reads FQGNSA. CDR3 size: 16 residues. The V gene lost 5 bases and the J gene lost 0 bases, with 13 bases spanning the gap. CDR3 protein: CASSLHPGANTGELFF. CDR3 bases: TGTGCCAGCAGCCTACACCCAGGGGCGAACACCGGGGAGCTGTTTTTT.

This chain uses TRBV3-1 with TRBJ2-7; TRBD2 aligns across 11 bases. The CDR3 length is 15 residues. Germline CDR1 LGHDT, CDR2 YNNKEL (reference sequence). V lost 2 bases to trimming and J lost 4 bases; unmatched junction nucleotides: 4. The CDR3 spells CASSQMTSGEYEQYF. CDR3 DNA sequence: TGTGCCAGCAGCCAAATGACTAGCGGGGAGTACGAGCAGTACTTC.

The chain employs TRBV20-1 and TRBJ2-7, with TRBD1 identical over 10 bases. The germline V gene encodes CDR1 DFQATT and CDR2 SNEGSKA (reference sequence). V lost 6 bases, J lost 4 bases, and 9 bases stayed unmatched. The CDR3 has 14 residues. The CDR3 DNA sequence: TGCAGTGCGGAAAGGACAGGGGGGGGGTACGAGCAGTACTTC. Residues: CSAERTGGGYEQYF.

Points on this clonotype: An end of the junction does not agree with germline; a read error may underlie this. The genes are TRBV6-6 and TRBJ1-4; tentative D call: TRBD1 (5 bases). The CDR3 runs to 15 residues. Germline V gene lookup returns CDR1 MNHNY and CDR2 SVGAGI (reference sequence). The CDR3, as DNA: TGTGCCAGCAGTCACTCCGGGACCTCTAATGAAAAACTGTTTTTT. Translation: CASSHSGTSNEKLFF.

The sample holds a few counts of this clonotype. V usage is TRBV7-2 and J usage is TRBJ2-1, with TRBD2 as a possible D gene (6 bases). The germline V gene has CDR1 SGHTA and CDR2 FQGNSA. The CDR3 loop spans 16 amino acids. Deletions cut 3 bases from V and 1 base from J, with 13 bases between. CDR3 in amino acids: CASSFLGGRSYNEQFF. The CDR3 DNA follows: TGTGCCAGCAGCTTTCTGGGAGGAAGGTCCTACAATGAGCAGTTCTTC.

The chain is built from TRBV11-2 and TRBJ2-1; the match to TRBD2 covers 10 bases. Losses at the gene ends were 7 bases for V and 3 bases for J; bases not matched to a gene: 6. The CDR3 contains 15 residues. Germline V gene lookup returns CDR1 SGHAT and CDR2 FQNNGV. CDR3 coding DNA: TGTGCCAGCACCCTGCCTAGCGGGGGCTACAATGAGCAGTTCTTC. It translates to CASTLPSGGYNEQFF.

The CDR3 sequence: CAGGTGTSDEQFF. The CDR3, as DNA: TGTGCCGGAGGGACCGGGACTAGCGATGAGCAGTTCTTC. J is TRBJ2-1 and V is TRBV2, with TRBD2 identical over 10 bases. After removal of 11 bases from V and 8 bases from J, the junction contained 9 bases not matched to a gene. The CDR3 covers 13 residues. Germline loops: CDR1 SNHLY, CDR2 FYNNEI.

This sequence joins TRBV29-1 and TRBJ1-2; 7 bases line up with TRBD1. V was pared by 4 bases and J by 7 bases, with 12 bases of the junction left unmatched. This CDR3 contains 14 residues. Germline CDR1 and CDR2: SQVTM and ANQGSEA. The chain's CDR3 is CSVVGQANWCGYTF. In DNA, the CDR3 is TGCAGCGTTGTCGGACAGGCCAATTGGTGTGGCTACACCTTC. The full variable domain, rest sourced from reference TRBV29-1 and TRBJ1-2, is SAVISQKPSRDICQRGTSLTIQCQVDSQVTMMFWYRQQPGQSLTLIATANQGSEATYESGFVIDKFPISRPNLTFSTLTVSNMSPEDSSIYLCSVVGQANWCGYTFGSGTRLTVV.

This chain connects TRBV7-2 to TRBJ1-5; 7 nucleotides align to TRBD1. The length of the CDR3 is 14 residues. J lost 6 bases, V lost 5 bases, and 7 bases had no gene match. Looked up from germline, CDR1 is SGHTA and CDR2 is FQGNSA. CDR3 loop: CASSQRTGGQPQHF. CDR3 nucleotides: TGTGCCAGCAGCCAACGGACAGGCGGTCAGCCCCAGCATTTT.

On this clonotype: Germline and junction disagree at one end, which may indicate a read error. J is TRBJ1-1 and V is TRBV9; the D is unclear. CDR3 size: 10 residues. The V gene's germline CDR1 is SGDLS and CDR2 YYNGEE. CDR3 loop: CANSGTEAFF. CDR3 coding DNA: TGTGCCAACAGCGGTACTGAAGCTTTCTTT.

CDR3 loop: CSGATGYGYTF. DNA of the CDR3: TGCAGTGGCGCGACAGGATATGGCTACACCTTC. The chain employs TRBV29-1 and TRBJ1-2; tentatively, D is TRBD1 (6 bases). The CDR3 contains 11 residues. In germline, CDR1 is SQVTM, CDR2 ANQGSEA.

V usage is TRBV12-3 or TRBV12-4 and J usage is TRBJ2-3; no clear D. The CDR3 has 16 amino acids. V lost 7 bases and J 0 bases, leaving 17 bases between the germline ends. The chain's CDR3 is CASTSWALASTDTQYF. DNA of the CDR3: TGTGCCAGCACTTCTTGGGCCCTGGCTAGCACAGATACGCAGTATTTT.

The genes are TRBV7-2 and TRBJ2-1; D uncertain. This CDR3 is built from 12 residues. V lost 2 bases and J 8 bases, leaving 7 bases between the germline ends. CDR1 is SGHTA and CDR2 is FQGNSA in the germline V gene. CDR3 region: CASSLHGDEQFF. The CDR3 nucleotides read TGTGCCAGCAGCTTACACGGCGATGAGCAGTTCTTC.

The rearrangement uses TRBV6-1 and TRBJ2-3, with 8 nucleotides matching TRBD2. The CDR3 has 15 amino acids. CDR1 is MNHNS, CDR2 SASEGT, per germline. Losses at the gene ends were 8 bases for V and 0 bases for J; bases not matched to a gene: 7. The CDR3 DNA follows: TGTGCCAGCGACCTAGCGGGTACTAGCACAGATACGCAGTATTTT. This gives the protein CASDLAGTSTDTQYF.

This clonotype was recorded a few times. A much larger clone lies a single base off, so this may be a read error. The V and J genes are TRBV20-1 and TRBJ2-1, with 8 bases fitting TRBD2. V lost 0 bases, J lost 8 bases, and 9 bases stayed unmatched. Germline V CDR1 and CDR2: DFQATT, SNEGSKA (reference sequence). The CDR3 extends over 15 amino acids. The DNA of the CDR3 is TGCAGTGCTAGAGATTGGGGAGCGGGAGTCCATGAGCAGTTCTTC. Translated, it gives CSARDWGAGVHEQFF.

Concerning this clonotype: Compared with germline, one end of the junction differs, possibly owing to a read error. In DNA form, the CDR3 reads TGTGCCAGCAGCTTAGGTAGCGGGAGTTTCTACAATGAGCCGTTCTTC. Encoded protein: CASSLGSGSFYNEPFF. This chain connects TRBV11-1 to TRBJ2-1, with 9 bases lining up with TRBD2. In germline, CDR1 is SGHAT, CDR2 FQDESV (reference sequence). The CDR3 has 16 amino acids.